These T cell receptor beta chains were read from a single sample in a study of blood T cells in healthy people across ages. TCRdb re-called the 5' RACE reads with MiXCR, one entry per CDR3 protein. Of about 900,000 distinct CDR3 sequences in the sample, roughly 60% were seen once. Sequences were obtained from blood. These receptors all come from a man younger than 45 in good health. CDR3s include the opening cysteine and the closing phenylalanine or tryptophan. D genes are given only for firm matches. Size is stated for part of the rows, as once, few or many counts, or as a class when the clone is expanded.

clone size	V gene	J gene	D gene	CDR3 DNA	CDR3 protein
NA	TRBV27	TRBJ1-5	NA	TGTGCCAGCAGTTTACCTGGGGTCGGCCAGCCCCAGCATTTT	CASSLPGVGQPQHF
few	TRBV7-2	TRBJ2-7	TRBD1	TGTGCCAGCAGCTTAGGGGGACAGGGAAACTACGAGCAGTACTTC	CASSLGGQGNYEQYF
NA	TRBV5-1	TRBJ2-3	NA	TGCGCCAGCAGCTTGGCGGGACCCACGCAGTATTTT	CASSLAGPTQYF
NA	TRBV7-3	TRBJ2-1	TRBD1	TGTGCCAGCAGCTTACGGACAGGGGCATACAATGAGCAGTTCTTC	CASSLRTGAYNEQFF
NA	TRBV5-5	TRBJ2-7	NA	TGTGCCAGCAGCGTTGTTATTGATGGGGCCCAGTACTTC	CASSVVIDGAQYF
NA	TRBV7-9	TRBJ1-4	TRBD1	TGTGCCAGCAGCTTAACTGGGACAGCAACTAATGAAAAACTGTTTTTT	CASSLTGTATNEKLFF
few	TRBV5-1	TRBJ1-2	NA	TGCGCCAGCAGCTTGGAGGGGGTCGGCTATGGCTACACCTTC	CASSLEGVGYGYTF
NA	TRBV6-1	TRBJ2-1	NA	TGTGCCAGCAGTGAAGCAGGGGTTTTCTCCTACAATGAGCAGTTCTTC	CASSEAGVFSYNEQFF
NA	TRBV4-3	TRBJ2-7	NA	TGCGCCAGCAGCCAAGACGGACGGACCACCTACGAGCAGTACTTC	CASSQDGRTTYEQYF
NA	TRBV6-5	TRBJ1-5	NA	TGTGCCAGCAGTTACTCTGGGGGATTGCAGCCCCAGCATTTT	CASSYSGGLQPQHF
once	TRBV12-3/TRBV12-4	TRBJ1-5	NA	TGTGCCAGCAGTCAACCACTTGACAGTAGCAATCAGCCCCAGCATTTT	CASSQPLDSSNQPQHF
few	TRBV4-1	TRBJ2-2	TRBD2	TGCGCCAGCAGCCAAGCACTAGCGGGGGCGTCTGGTGGGGAGCTGTTTTTT	CASSQALAGASGGELFF
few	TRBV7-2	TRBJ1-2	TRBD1	TGTGCCAGCAGCTTTGCAGGGGGCGGCTACACCTTC	CASSFAGGGYTF
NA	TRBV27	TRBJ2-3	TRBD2	TGTGCCAGCAGTTTGCGAAGCGGGGGGAATACGCAGTATTTT	CASSLRSGGNTQYF
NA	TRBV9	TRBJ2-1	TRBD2	TGTGCCAGCAGCGTAGAAGGGGCTAGCGGGGTCCACAATGAGCAGTTCTTC	CASSVEGASGVHNEQFF
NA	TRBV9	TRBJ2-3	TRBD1	TGTGCCAGCAGCATCAGGGACAGTAGGTCTAGCACAGATACGCAGTATTTT	CASSIRDSRSSTDTQYF
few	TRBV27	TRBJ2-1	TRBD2	TGTGCCAGCAGTTTCATCGGGACTAGCGGGGGGGCTAGTAATGAGCAGTTCTTC	CASSFIGTSGGASNEQFF
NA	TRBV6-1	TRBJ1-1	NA	TGTGCCAGCAGTGAAGTTTGGAGTAACACTGAAGCTTTCTTT	CASSEVWSNTEAFF
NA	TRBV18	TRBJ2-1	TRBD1	TGTGCCAGCTCAAGGGGACAGGGGTCTGAGCAGTTCTTC	CASSRGQGSEQFF
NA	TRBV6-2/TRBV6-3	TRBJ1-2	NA	TGTGCCAGCAGAAGAGGGACTCTGGGTCGCTATGGCTACACCTTC	CASRRGTLGRYGYTF
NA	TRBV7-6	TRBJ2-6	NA	TGTGTCAGCAGCTTAGCGGGACAGTCGCTCTCTGGGGCCAACGTCCTGACTTTC	CVSSLAGQSLSGANVLTF
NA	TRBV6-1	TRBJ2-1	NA	TGTGCCAGCAGTGGACAGAGCTCCTACAATGAGCAGTTCTTC	CASSGQSSYNEQFF
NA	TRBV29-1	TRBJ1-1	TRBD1	TGCAGCGTTGAAGACAGGGGGGACACTGAAGCTTTCTTT	CSVEDRGDTEAFF
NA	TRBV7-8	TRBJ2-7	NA	TGTGCCAGCAGCCAAGAGATTACCGGGACAACTTACGAGCAGTACTTC	CASSQEITGTTYEQYF
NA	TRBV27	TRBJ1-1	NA	TGTGCCAGCAGTTACAGGGTTACCACTGAAGCTTTCTTT	CASSYRVTTEAFF
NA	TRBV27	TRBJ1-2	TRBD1	TGTGCCAGCAGTTTTAGGACAGGATTGACCTATGGCTACACCTTC	CASSFRTGLTYGYTF
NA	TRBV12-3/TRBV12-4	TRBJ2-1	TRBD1	TGTGCCAGCAACCGGGACAGGGGGCATGAGCAGTTCTTC	CASNRDRGHEQFF
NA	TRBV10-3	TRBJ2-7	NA	TGTGCCATCAGTGAGTCATCCACAGGGACCGAGCAGTACTTC	CAISESSTGTEQYF
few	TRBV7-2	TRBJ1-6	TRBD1	TGTGCCAGCAGCTCACCGGGACAGGGCAAGTCACCCCTCCACTTT	CASSSPGQGKSPLHF
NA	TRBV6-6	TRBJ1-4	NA	TGTGCCAGCAGTTACCCCAGGGATCGGGAAAAACTGTTTTTT	CASSYPRDREKLFF
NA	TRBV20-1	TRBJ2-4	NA	TGCAGTGCAACAAGGCCTGGGGCCAAAAACATTCAGTACTTC	CSATRPGAKNIQYF
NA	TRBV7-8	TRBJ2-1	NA	TGTGCCAGCAGCCGGAGACAGGTAGATGAGCAGTTCTTC	CASSRRQVDEQFF
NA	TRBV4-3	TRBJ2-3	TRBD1	TGCGCCAGCAGCCAAGCGGGCAGGGGGCACACAGATACGCAGTATTTT	CASSQAGRGHTDTQYF
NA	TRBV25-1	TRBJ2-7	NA	TGTGCCAGCAGTGAATCCCCCTACGAGCAGTACTTC	CASSESPYEQYF
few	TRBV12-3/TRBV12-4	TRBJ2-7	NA	TGTGCCAGCAGTTTCCCCCAAAGTCAGCTCGGCAACGAGCAGTACTTC	CASSFPQSQLGNEQYF
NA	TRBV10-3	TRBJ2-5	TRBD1	TGTGCCATCAGTACGGACCAGACAGGGTCCTCCCTAGAGACCCAGTACTTC	CAISTDQTGSSLETQYF
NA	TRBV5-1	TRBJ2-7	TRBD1	TGCGCCAGCAGCTTTCCCGGACAGGGGATTTACGAGCAGTACTTC	CASSFPGQGIYEQYF
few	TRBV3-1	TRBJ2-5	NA	TGTGCCAGCAGCCTAAACCCGCATAAGACCCAGTACTTC	CASSLNPHKTQYF
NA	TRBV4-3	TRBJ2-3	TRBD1	TGCGCCAGCAGCCAAGGCAGGGGGCGCGCAGATACGCAGTATTTT	CASSQGRGRADTQYF
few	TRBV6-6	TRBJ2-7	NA	TGTGCCAGCAGCCCGTCGCGGGTCGAGCAGTACTTC	CASSPSRVEQYF
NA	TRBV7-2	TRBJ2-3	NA	TGTGCCAGCAGCTTCGGACCGGGAGCCACAGATACGCAGTATTTT	CASSFGPGATDTQYF
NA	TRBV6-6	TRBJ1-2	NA	TGTACCAGCACCCTTTTTAACCCAGCTAACTATGGCTACACCTTC	CTSTLFNPANYGYTF
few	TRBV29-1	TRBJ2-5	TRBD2	TGCAGCGTTGATATGGCGGGGGGGCAAGAGACCCAGTACTTC	CSVDMAGGQETQYF
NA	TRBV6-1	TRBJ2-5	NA	TGTGCCAGCAGCCAAAGGTTGGGGACAAAGAATCCCCAAGAGACCCAGTACTTC	CASSQRLGTKNPQETQYF
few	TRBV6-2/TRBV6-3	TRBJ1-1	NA	TGTGCCAGCAGTCAGTGGACCGAAGCTTTCTTT	CASSQWTEAFF
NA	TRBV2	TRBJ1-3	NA	TGTGCCAGCAGTGAATTCTCTGGAAACACCATATATTTT	CASSEFSGNTIYF
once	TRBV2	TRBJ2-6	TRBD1	TGTGCCAGCAGGGAACAGGGGTCTGGGGCCAACGTCCTGACTTTC	CASREQGSGANVLTF
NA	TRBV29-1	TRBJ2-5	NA	TGCAGCGTTGGGTGGGGGGAGACCCAGTACTTC	CSVGWGETQYF
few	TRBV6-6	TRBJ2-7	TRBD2	TGTGCCAGCAGTAGACCGGGACTAGCGGGCTACGAGCAGTACTTC	CASSRPGLAGYEQYF
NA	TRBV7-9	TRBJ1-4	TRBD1	TGTGCCAGCAGCCCCGGGACAGGGGGCCGGGAAAAACTGTTTTTT	CASSPGTGGREKLFF
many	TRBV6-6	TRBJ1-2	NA	TGTGCCAGCAGTGGTACCGGGACTCCCGGCGGCGGCTACACCTTC	CASSGTGTPGGGYTF
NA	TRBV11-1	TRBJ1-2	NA	TGTGCCAGCAGCTCGGACAGACGGTATGGCTACACCTTC	CASSSDRRYGYTF
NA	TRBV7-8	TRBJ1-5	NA	TGTGCCAGCAGCTTATTGACAGTGAATAGCAATCAGCCCCAGCATTTT	CASSLLTVNSNQPQHF
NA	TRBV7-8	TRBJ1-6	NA	TGTGCCAGCAGCTACGGACGTCATTCACCCCTCCACTTT	CASSYGRHSPLHF
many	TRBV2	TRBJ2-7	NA	TGTGCCAGCAGTGCGGAGATCTACGAGCAGTACTTC	CASSAEIYEQYF
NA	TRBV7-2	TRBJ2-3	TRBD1	TGTGCCAGCAGCCCCCCGACAGGGAGCACAGATACGCAGTATTTT	CASSPPTGSTDTQYF
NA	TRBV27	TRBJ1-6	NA	TGTGCCAGCAGTTTATCTTGGGGAAACAATAATTCACCCCTCCACTTT	CASSLSWGNNNSPLHF
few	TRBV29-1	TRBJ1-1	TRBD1	TGCAGCGGGCCGGACAGGGGAGGCACTGAAGCTTTCTTT	CSGPDRGGTEAFF